This is a list of T cell receptor beta chains from one sample in a study of T cells after posttransplantation cyclophosphamide. Measured with immunoSEQ multiplex PCR; TCRdb has only the in-frame clones, and not every one. This table has under 15,000 clones, about 85% appearing once. The sample was memory CD4+ T cells sorted from PBMCs. Receptors originate from a man in his forties or fifties in good health, CMV-negative, and a related stem cell transplant donor. Both conserved end residues are part of each CDR3. A D gene is named only where the DNA matches it firmly. Expanded clones get a size class; other rows say once, few or many, or leave the size out.

V: TRBV27
J: TRBJ1-4
D: TRBD1
size: NA
CDR3: CASSLTGATNEKLFF
DNA: TGTGCCAGCAGTCTTACAGGGGCAACTAATGAAAAACTGTTTTTT

V: TRBV18
J: TRBJ2-5
D: NA
size: NA
CDR3: CASSPPAQETQYF
DNA: TGTGCCAGCTCACCACCGGCCCAAGAGACCCAGTACTTC

V: TRBV6-4
J: TRBJ1-1
D: NA
size: NA
CDR3: CASSAGPDTEAFF
DNA: TGTGCCAGCAGTGCTGGGCCCGACACTGAAGCTTTCTTT

V: TRBV11-3
J: TRBJ1-1
D: NA
size: NA
CDR3: CASRSVRGGPEAFF
DNA: TGTGCCAGCAGATCCGTCAGGGGTGGTCCTGAAGCTTTCTTT

V: TRBV19
J: TRBJ1-4
D: NA
size: NA
CDR3: CASSLQGATNEKLFF
DNA: TGTGCCAGTAGTTTACAGGGTGCAACTAATGAAAAACTGTTTTTT

V: TRBV28
J: TRBJ1-1
D: TRBD1
size: NA
CDR3: CASRVGTGGTEAFF
DNA: TGTGCCAGCAGGGTGGGGACAGGGGGCACTGAAGCTTTCTTT

V: TRBV7-2
J: TRBJ2-7
D: TRBD1
size: NA
CDR3: CASSLGTGIGEQYF
DNA: TGTGCCAGCAGCTTAGGGACAGGGATTGGGGAGCAGTACTTC

V: TRBV7-3
J: TRBJ1-2
D: NA
size: few
CDR3: CASSLGGGVYYGYTF
DNA: TGTGCCAGCAGCCTCGGGGGGGGAGTATACTATGGCTACACCTTC

V: TRBV5-4
J: TRBJ1-1
D: NA
size: once
CDR3: CASRLSGQVNTEAFF
DNA: TGTGCCAGCAGATTATCGGGACAAGTGAACACTGAAGCTTTCTTT

V: TRBV5-6
J: TRBJ1-2
D: TRBD1
size: NA
CDR3: CASSVRDSPYGYTF
DNA: TGTGCCAGCAGCGTGCGGGACAGCCCCTATGGCTACACCTTC

V: TRBV9
J: TRBJ2-1
D: TRBD2
size: NA
CDR3: CASSARSGSRNEQFF
DNA: TGTGCCAGCAGCGCCCGTAGCGGGAGTCGTAATGAGCAGTTCTTC

V: TRBV10-3
J: TRBJ2-1
D: NA
size: NA
CDR3: CASRNRGNSYNEQFF
DNA: TGTGCCTCCCGCAATAGGGGAAACTCCTACAATGAGCAGTTCTTC

V: TRBV27
J: TRBJ2-6
D: TRBD1
size: NA
CDR3: CASSGRDRGLGANVLTF
DNA: TGTGCCAGCAGTGGCCGGGACAGGGGGCTTGGGGCCAACGTCCTGACTTTC

V: TRBV29-1
J: TRBJ1-1
D: NA
size: NA
CDR3: CSVRQILNTEAFF
DNA: TGCAGCGTTAGACAGATATTGAACACTGAAGCTTTCTTT

V: TRBV27
J: TRBJ2-3
D: NA
size: NA
CDR3: CASSLSPLDTQYF
DNA: TGTGCCAGCAGTTTATCCCCTCTAGATACGCAGTATTTT

V: TRBV9
J: TRBJ2-2
D: NA
size: NA
CDR3: CASSETHLITGELFF
DNA: TGTGCCAGCAGCGAGACACACTTAATCACCGGGGAGCTGTTTTTT

V: TRBV5-1
J: TRBJ2-3
D: TRBD2
size: NA
CDR3: CASSLGLVGSTDTQYF
DNA: TGCGCCAGCAGCCTGGGACTAGTTGGTTCCACAGATACGCAGTATTTT

V: TRBV9
J: TRBJ2-3
D: NA
size: NA
CDR3: CASTLGLYDTQYF
DNA: TGTGCCAGCACCCTGGGCCTATACGATACGCAGTATTTT

V: TRBV5-4
J: TRBJ2-1
D: TRBD2
size: NA
CDR3: CASSSPPAAGGPNEQFF
DNA: TGTGCCAGCAGCTCGCCCCCCGCGGCGGGGGGACCCAATGAGCAGTTCTTC

V: TRBV11-2
J: TRBJ2-1
D: NA
size: NA
CDR3: CASSVSEEQFF
DNA: TGTGCCAGCAGCGTGTCCGAGGAGCAGTTCTTC

V: TRBV15
J: TRBJ2-7
D: TRBD1
size: NA
CDR3: CATSRDQGAWDTRYEQYF
DNA: TGTGCCACCAGCAGAGATCAGGGGGCTTGGGACACCCGCTACGAGCAGTACTTC

V: TRBV5-5
J: TRBJ1-4
D: TRBD1
size: NA
CDR3: CASSLRSGAGGASNEKLFF
DNA: TGTGCCAGCAGCTTGCGTTCGGGGGCAGGGGGCGCGTCTAATGAAAAACTGTTTTTT

V: TRBV18
J: TRBJ1-2
D: TRBD1
size: NA
CDR3: CASSPRTGDVYGYTF
DNA: TGTGCCAGCTCACCACGGACAGGAGACGTCTATGGCTACACCTTC

V: TRBV2
J: TRBJ2-4
D: NA
size: NA
CDR3: CASSGGAKNIQYF
DNA: TGTGCCAGCAGTGGGGGCGCCAAAAACATTCAGTACTTC

V: TRBV5-1
J: TRBJ2-3
D: NA
size: few
CDR3: CASSWGGQGDTQYF
DNA: TGCGCCAGTTCCTGGGGGGGGCAGGGAGATACGCAGTATTTT

V: TRBV20-1
J: TRBJ2-1
D: NA
size: NA
CDR3: CSARLRDEQFF
DNA: TGCAGTGCTAGACTCAGGGATGAGCAGTTCTTC

V: TRBV11-2
J: TRBJ1-3
D: TRBD1
size: NA
CDR3: CASSLGVAGGSGNTIYF
DNA: TGTGCCAGCAGCTTAGGCGTGGCAGGGGGTTCCGGAAACACCATATATTTT

V: TRBV5-6
J: TRBJ2-5
D: NA
size: NA
CDR3: CASSLSGQETQYF
DNA: TGTGCCAGCAGCTTGTCGGGCCAAGAGACCCAGTACTTC

V: TRBV11-3
J: TRBJ2-1
D: NA
size: NA
CDR3: CASSFGNEQFF
DNA: TGTGCCAGCAGCTTCGGGAATGAGCAGTTCTTC

V: TRBV10-3
J: TRBJ2-7
D: TRBD1
size: NA
CDR3: CAIKGQGSYEQYF
DNA: TGTGCCATCAAGGGACAGGGTTCCTACGAGCAGTACTTC

V: TRBV4-3
J: TRBJ2-5
D: NA
size: NA
CDR3: CASSQVASRETQYF
DNA: TGCGCCAGCAGCCAAGTGGCTAGCCGGGAGACCCAGTACTTC

V: TRBV7-9
J: TRBJ1-6
D: TRBD1
size: NA
CDR3: CASSSGTGESPLHF
DNA: TGTGCCAGCAGTTCGGGGACAGGGGAGTCACCCCTCCACTTT

V: TRBV10-3
J: TRBJ2-7
D: NA
size: once
CDR3: CAISERVDSSYEQYF
DNA: TGTGCCATCAGTGAGCGGGTGGACAGCTCCTACGAGCAGTACTTC

V: TRBV6-5
J: TRBJ2-1
D: NA
size: NA
CDR3: CASSPNPTGGQFF
DNA: TGTGCCAGCAGTCCCAATCCAACCGGGGGGCAGTTCTTC

V: TRBV6-5
J: TRBJ1-1
D: TRBD1
size: NA
CDR3: CASLSKGGNTEAFF
DNA: TGTGCCAGTCTCTCAAAAGGGGGCAACACTGAAGCTTTCTTT

V: TRBV20-1
J: TRBJ2-1
D: NA
size: NA
CDR3: CSARGGHEQFF
DNA: TGCAGTGCTAGGGGGGGACATGAGCAGTTCTTC

V: TRBV27
J: TRBJ2-4
D: TRBD1
size: NA
CDR3: CASRDRGSKNIQYF
DNA: TGTGCCAGCAGGGACAGGGGTTCCAAAAACATTCAGTACTTC

V: TRBV4-1
J: TRBJ2-7
D: NA
size: NA
CDR3: CASSQDPSLQGSEQYF
DNA: TGCGCCAGCAGCCAAGATCCGAGTTTACAGGGCAGCGAGCAGTACTTC

V: TRBV5-4
J: TRBJ1-1
D: NA
size: NA
CDR3: CASSLNSNTEAFF
DNA: TGTGCCAGCAGCTTGAATTCAAACACTGAAGCTTTCTTT

V: TRBV29-1
J: TRBJ1-1
D: NA
size: NA
CDR3: CSVGGRRGTEAFF
DNA: TGCAGCGTTGGAGGGCGGCGCGGGACTGAAGCTTTCTTT

V: TRBV19
J: TRBJ1-2
D: NA
size: few
CDR3: CASSMRGSFNYGYTF
DNA: TGTGCCAGTAGTATGCGAGGGTCCTTCAACTATGGCTACACCTTC

V: TRBV7-2
J: TRBJ1-1
D: NA
size: once
CDR3: CASSLEARVSFF
DNA: TGTGCCAGCAGTCTAGAGGCCAGAGTGTCTTTCTTT

V: TRBV12-5
J: TRBJ1-1
D: NA
size: NA
CDR3: CASALMMNTEAFF
DNA: TGTGCTAGTGCACTCATGATGAACACTGAAGCTTTCTTT

V: TRBV7-8
J: TRBJ2-1
D: TRBD2
size: NA
CDR3: CASSLGLRQGRAGGPSNEQFF
DNA: TGTGCCAGCAGCTTAGGGCTCCGGCAGGGGAGAGCGGGAGGGCCCTCCAATGAGCAGTTCTTC

V: TRBV30
J: TRBJ2-7
D: NA
size: NA
CDR3: CAWSYGYEQYF
DNA: TGTGCCTGGAGTTACGGCTACGAGCAGTACTTC

V: TRBV2
J: TRBJ1-3
D: TRBD1
size: NA
CDR3: CATARDSFTGNTIYF
DNA: TGTGCCACCGCTAGGGACAGTTTTACTGGAAACACCATATATTTT

V: TRBV5-8
J: TRBJ2-1
D: TRBD2
size: NA
CDR3: CASSSDYFSGKGNEQFF
DNA: TGTGCCAGCAGCTCTGACTACTTTAGCGGGAAGGGCAATGAGCAGTTCTTC

V: TRBV29-1
J: TRBJ2-5
D: TRBD1
size: NA
CDR3: CSVEKTGGQQETQYF
DNA: TGCAGCGTTGAAAAAACAGGGGGCCAGCAAGAGACCCAGTACTTC

V: TRBV6-6
J: TRBJ2-3
D: NA
size: NA
CDR3: CASNSGGPTDTQYF
DNA: TGTGCCAGCAACTCCGGGGGGCCCACAGATACGCAGTATTTT

V: TRBV5-4
J: TRBJ2-1
D: TRBD2
size: NA
CDR3: CASSPRGSGRENEQFF
DNA: TGTGCCAGCAGCCCCAGGGGTAGCGGGAGGGAGAATGAGCAGTTCTTC

V: TRBV5-4
J: TRBJ1-1
D: NA
size: NA
CDR3: CASTLLPDTEAFF
DNA: TGTGCCAGCACCCTCCTTCCCGACACTGAAGCTTTCTTT

V: TRBV27
J: TRBJ2-7
D: TRBD2
size: NA
CDR3: CASSLLPWASGTAYEQYF
DNA: TGTGCCAGCAGTTTACTACCCTGGGCTAGCGGGACGGCCTACGAGCAGTACTTC

V: TRBV10-3
J: TRBJ2-7
D: TRBD2
size: NA
CDR3: CAITPVSGSNEQYF
DNA: TGTGCCATCACCCCGGTTAGCGGGAGCAACGAGCAGTACTTC

V: TRBV15
J: TRBJ1-1
D: NA
size: NA
CDR3: CATSRDRAQTAGTEAFF
DNA: TGTGCCACCAGCAGAGATCGGGCCCAAACTGCGGGCACTGAAGCTTTCTTT

V: TRBV28
J: TRBJ2-7
D: NA
size: NA
CDR3: CASSNQDITYEQYF
DNA: TGTGCCAGCAGCAATCAGGACATCACCTACGAGCAGTACTTC

V: TRBV5-1
J: TRBJ1-2
D: NA
size: NA
CDR3: CASRALQVGPGANYGYTF
DNA: TGCGCCAGCAGGGCCCTACAGGTCGGGCCGGGGGCTAACTATGGCTACACCTTC

V: TRBV28
J: TRBJ2-1
D: TRBD1
size: NA
CDR3: CATQGTGFIVAQNNEQFF
DNA: TGTGCCACCCAAGGGACAGGGTTTATTGTGGCCCAAAACAATGAGCAGTTCTTC